Listed below are T cell receptor beta chains from one sample, sequenced in a study of blood T cells in healthy people across ages. One entry per CDR3 protein results from TCRdb running MiXCR on the 5' RACE reads. The repertoire consists of about 800,000 distinct CDR3 sequences, with 20% to 30% occurring once and the leading ten covering roughly 3.5%. The same sample was also used in a study of T cells of mothers and their children.

Sample: blood. The receptor set was obtained from a boy aged 5 to 17 in good health. Each CDR3 is given with its conserved first and last residue.

TRBJ2-7	TRBV3-1	CASSQDMGGQTPYEQYF
TRBJ2-5	TRBV7-2	CASSLVRTETQYF
TRBJ2-3	TRBV29-1	CSVWTSGRGADTQYF
TRBJ2-3	TRBV3-1	CASSPYSSGTSTDTQYF
TRBJ1-2	TRBV29-1	CSVDTGTILYGYTF
TRBJ2-5	TRBV7-2	CASSLPGREARETQYF
TRBJ1-2	TRBV12-3/TRBV12-4	CASSLGAKVRGYTF
TRBJ1-1	TRBV24-1	CATSESRATEAFF
TRBJ2-3	TRBV4-2	CASSQDDAGDTQYF
TRBJ1-2	TRBV9	CASSPTGGTDYGYTF
TRBJ1-3	TRBV28	CASADPRGLGNTIYF
TRBJ1-2	TRBV13	CASSSRKTGVGGYTF